The 8 T cell receptor beta chains presented below share a single source sample, sequenced in a study of regulatory T cells in long-lasting Graves disease. The time point denotes: newly diagnosed GD, antithyroid drugs for less than 3 months. After RNA was extracted from PBMCs, the TCR library was made from it. Arm-PCR of CDR3 regions with iRepertoire HTBI primers generated TCR beta libraries. TCRdb analysed the multiplex PCR reads with MiXCR anew, one entry per CDR3 protein. The sample has 350,000 to 400,000 distinct CDR3 sequences; around 16% are singletons. These data also featured in a second study, about T cells in Graves' hyperthyroidism and ophthalmopathy.

Sequenced here: peripheral blood mononuclear cells (PBMCs), sampled at new diagnosis, from a patient treated with antithyroid drugs. These receptors were collected from a woman under 30 with Graves disease.

Points on this clonotype: A much bigger clone sits one base away, suggesting this may be a read error. The rearrangement joins TRBV7-2 to TRBJ2-1, with D possibly matching TRBD2 (5 bases). Germline CDR1 SGHTA, CDR2 FQGNSA. Trimming stripped 5 bases from V and 5 bases from J, with 13 bases between. CDR3 length equals 14 residues. The CDR3 nucleotides are TGTGCCAGCAGCCCCTCAGGACTCGACAATGAGCAGTTCTTC. Encoded protein: CASSPSGLDNEQFF.

This clonotype has just a few counts. The gene calls are TRBV4-1 and TRBJ1-1; D unclear. Trimming shortened V by 4 bases and J by 2 bases, and 11 bases separated the two germline ends. Germline assignment: CDR1 MGHRA and CDR2 YSYEKL. The CDR3 extends over 14 amino acids. The CDR3 region has the DNA TGCGCCAGCAGCCTGTCTTCGGACAACACTGAAGCTTTCTTT. This sequence encodes CASSLSSDNTEAFF.

The sample holds one count of this clonotype. J is TRBJ1-1 and V is TRBV6-5; 10 bases agree with TRBD1. This CDR3 is built from 15 residues. The trim removed 0 bases at V and 10 bases at J, leaving 8 bases unmatched. Germline V gene lookup returns CDR1 MNHEY and CDR2 SVGAGI. In nucleotides, the CDR3 is TGTGCCAGCAGTTACTCGACAGGGGGCGTCTCGGGAGCTTTCTTT. Amino acids: CASSYSTGGVSGAFF.

This clonotype was detected ten times or more. The rearrangement uses TRBV29-1 and TRBJ2-3; TRBD2 agrees at 7 bases. The CDR3 totals 14 residues. J lost 0 bases, V lost 3 bases, and 3 bases had no gene match. Looked up from germline, CDR1 is SQVTM and CDR2 is ANQGSEA. The CDR3 DNA is TGCAGCGTTGACCCTAGCGGAAGCACAGATACGCAGTATTTT. Protein sequence: CSVDPSGSTDTQYF.

The rearrangement links TRBV29-1 to TRBJ2-7; tentative D call: TRBD2 (6 bases). This CDR3 is 13 amino acids long. In germline, CDR1 is SQVTM, CDR2 ANQGSEA. The CDR3 loop is CRVMDYPPYEQYF. As DNA, the CDR3 is TGCAGAGTAATGGACTATCCACCCTACGAGCAGTACTTC.

V usage is TRBV3-1 and J usage is TRBJ1-2, with no clear D. This CDR3 contains 15 residues. Germline V gives CDR1 LGHDT, CDR2 YNNKEL (reference sequence). Trimming removed 3 bases from V and 3 bases from J, with 14 bases in between. The CDR3 bases are TGTGCCAGCAGCCACTATCGACCGAGGGACTATGGCTACACCTTC. It is translated as CASSHYRPRDYGYTF.

As concerns this clonotype: At one boundary the junction diverges from the germline segment, which might be a read error. The chain carries TRBV5-1 and TRBJ2-5; TRBD1 aligns across 8 bases. Germline CDR1 and CDR2: SGHRS and YFSETQ. The CDR3 loop spans 14 amino acids. CDR3: CASSGGTGQETQYF. The CDR3 DNA follows: TGTGCCAGCAGCGGAGGGACAGGCCAAGAGACCCAGTACTTC.

This clonotype appeared many times. Here the CDR3 reads CASSPPWSNTPDTQYF. The CDR3 DNA sequence: TGTGCCAGCTCACCACCGTGGTCCAACACACCAGATACGCAGTATTTT. The genes are TRBV18 and TRBJ2-3; D remains unclear. Germline values: CDR1 KGHSH, CDR2 LQKENI. The CDR3 length is 16 residues. The V gene lost 0 bases and the J gene lost 4 bases, with 14 bases spanning the gap.